This T cell receptor (beta chain) was profiled in a study of cytomegalovirus exposure and HLA in healthy donors. The primer mix had 60 Vbeta and 13 Jbeta primers. In the authors' workflow: Later work found 65 million to 85 million unique TCR beta chains, with about 10 million shared. This table comes from immunoSEQ multiplex PCR, and its TCRdb copy is limited to in-frame clones, with some not included. The DNA gave D and trimming, while V, J and clone size come from that table. Of roughly 160,000 clones in the sample, roughly 85% are singletons; the top ten hold roughly 2%. A single count supports this clone. This CDR3 comprises 14 residues. With 4 bases removed from V and 4 bases from J, the gap between germline ends came to 13 bases. CDR1 SGHTA and CDR2 FQGNSA come from the germline V gene.

Specimen: PBMCs. The chain joins TRBV7-2 to TRBJ1-2, with D unclear. This TCR was sampled from a man in his forties in good health and CMV-seronegative. The CDR3: CASSSSAQIYGYTF. Here the CDR3 DNA reads TGTGCCAGCAGCTCATCGGCACAGATCTATGGCTACACCTTC. Drawing the rest from reference TRBV7-2 and TRBJ1-2, the complete variable domain is GAGVSQSPSNKVTEKGKDVELRCDPISGHTALYWYRQSLGQGLEFLIYFQGNSAPDKSGLPSDRFSAERTGGSVSTLTIQRTQQEDSAVYLCASSSSAQIYGYTFGSGTRLTVV.